This T cell receptor beta chain was retrieved from a study of blood T cells in healthy people across ages. Points from the study as a whole: Observed TCR beta diversity per million T cells went down as age went up. This fall followed a roughly linear course with age.

Peripheral blood, roughly 9.3 milliliters per donor, was collected. RNA extraction gave at least 6 micrograms of total RNA per sample. A second PCR of 7 to 11 cycles used a sample-barcoded 5' primer and a J-beta primer mix. Each CDR3 protein gets one entry after TCRdb re-called the 5' RACE reads with MiXCR. Seen here are about 730,000 distinct CDR3 sequences, approximately 43% observed once, and the top ten hold roughly 20%. This clonotype was observed many times. Its antigen is unknown. CDR3 size: 13 residues. V shed 5 bases, J shed 9 bases, and the junction held 6 bases outside the gene matches. The germline V gene encodes CDR1 SGHTA and CDR2 FQGTGA.

The chain uses TRBV7-3 and TRBJ2-1; 8 bases map to TRBD2. The receptor was isolated from a woman between 55 and 75 years old in good health. The sequenced sample was blood. The DNA for the CDR3 is TGTGCCAGCAGCCCCCTACGGGGGGGTGAGCAGTTCTTC. Residues: CASSPLRGGEQFF.